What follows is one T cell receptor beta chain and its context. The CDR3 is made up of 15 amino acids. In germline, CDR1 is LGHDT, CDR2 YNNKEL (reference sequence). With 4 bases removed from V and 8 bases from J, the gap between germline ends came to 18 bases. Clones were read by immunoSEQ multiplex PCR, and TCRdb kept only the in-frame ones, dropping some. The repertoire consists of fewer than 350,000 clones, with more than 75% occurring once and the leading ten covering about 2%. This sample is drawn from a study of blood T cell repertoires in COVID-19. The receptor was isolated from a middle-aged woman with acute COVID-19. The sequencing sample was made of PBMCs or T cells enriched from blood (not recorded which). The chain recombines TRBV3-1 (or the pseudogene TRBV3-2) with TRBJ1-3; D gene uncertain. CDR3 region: CASSPKYGSIHTIYF. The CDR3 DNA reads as TGTGCCAGCAGCCCCAAGTACGGGTCCATTCACACCATATATTTT.